The 9 T cell receptor beta chains below all came from one sample that was sequenced in a study of blood T cell repertoires in COVID-19. This table comes from immunoSEQ multiplex PCR, and its TCRdb copy is limited to in-frame clones, with some not included. Of around 260,000 clones in the sample, 88% are singletons; the top ten hold over 0.55%. The sequenced material came from peripheral blood. The source of these receptors is a human donor in a cohort sampled during active COVID-19.

The rearrangement uses TRBV18 and TRBJ2-3, with D uncertain. V lost 5 bases to trimming and J lost 2 bases, with 11 bases between them. The CDR3 loop spans 14 amino acids. Germline V gene lookup returns CDR1 KGHSH and CDR2 LQKENI. CDR3 nucleotides: TGTGCCAGCTCATCCCGACTCTACACAGATACGCAGTATTTT. It encodes CASSSRLYTDTQYF.

The V call is TRBV19, the J call TRBJ1-1, with 8 nucleotides matching TRBD1. The CDR3 length is 15 residues. Germline trimming cut 4 bases from V and 4 bases from J; bases unmatched to any gene: 8. The V gene's germline CDR1 is LNHDA and CDR2 SQIVND (reference sequence). In nucleotides, the CDR3 is TGTGCCAGTAGTAGGGATGGGACAGGCGGCACTGAAGCTTTCTTT. Its translation: CASSRDGTGGTEAFF.

The chain carries TRBV6-6 and TRBJ1-2, with no clear D. V shed 7 bases and J shed 2 bases, with 20 bases lying between them. The CDR3 has 16 residues. Germline assignment: CDR1 MNHNY and CDR2 SVGAGI (reference sequence). As DNA, the CDR3 is TGTGCCAGCACAATACCAACCCGGAGCCCCAACTATGGCTACACCTTC. It specifies CASTIPTRSPNYGYTF.

This clone was seen more than once but under ten times. The chain carries TRBV28 and TRBJ2-7; TRBD1 matches at 8 bases. Germline assignment: CDR1 MDHEN and CDR2 SYDVKM. Trimming at V came to 5 bases and at J to 5 bases, leaving 11 bases not matched to a gene. The CDR3 contains 15 residues. The CDR3 loop reads CASSRTRGRAHEQYF. The DNA of the CDR3 is TGTGCCAGCAGTCGCACCAGGGGGCGCGCCCACGAGCAGTACTTC.

V gene TRBV2 combines with J gene TRBJ2-7; 9 positions match TRBD1. From germline, CDR1 is SNHLY and CDR2 FYNNEI. CDR3 size: 14 residues. J lost 1 base, V lost 7 bases, and 5 bases had no gene match. CDR3 sequence: CASNSQGASYEQYF. The CDR3 DNA sequence: TGTGCCAGCAACTCACAGGGGGCTTCCTACGAGCAGTACTTC.

This chain joins TRBV3-1 (or the pseudogene TRBV3-2) and TRBJ2-7, with TRBD2 matching 7 bases. CDR3 size: 14 residues. CDR1 and CDR2 from the germline V gene are LGHDT and YNNKEL (reference sequence). The junction had 4 bases not matched to a gene; V was cut back by 1 base and J by 4 bases. The CDR3 spells CASSQGPSGYEQYF. The CDR3 coding sequence is TGTGCCAGCAGCCAAGGGCCTAGCGGTTACGAGCAGTACTTC.

The rearrangement joins TRBV11-2 to TRBJ2-7, with D perhaps TRBD1 (6 bases). The V and J ends lost 2 bases and 6 bases respectively, with 14 bases between them. The CDR3 length is 14 residues. CDR1 is SGHAT, CDR2 FQNNGV, per germline. The CDR3, as DNA: TGTGCCAGCAGCTTAACCGCAGGGGATTTCGAGCAGTACTTC. It encodes CASSLTAGDFEQYF.

The V call is TRBV19, the J call TRBJ2-3, with TRBD2 matching 11 bases. Germline CDR1 and CDR2: LNHDA and SQIVND (reference sequence). J gave up 0 bases and V 6 bases, and 8 bases lay outside the gene matches. The CDR3 covers 17 residues. CDR3: CASSNSGLAASTDTQYF. The CDR3 region has the DNA TGTGCCAGTAGCAACTCGGGACTAGCGGCTAGCACAGATACGCAGTATTTT. Drawing the rest from reference TRBV19 and TRBJ2-3, the complete variable domain is DGGITQSPKYLFRKEGQNVTLSCEQNLNHDAMYWYRQDPGQGLRLIYYSQIVNDFQKGDIAEGYSVSREKKESFPLTVTSAQKNPTAFYLCASSNSGLAASTDTQYFGPGTRLTVL.

The J gene is TRBJ2-6, the V gene TRBV18; possible D gene TRBD2, 6 bases. CDR3 size: 17 residues. CDR1 KGHSH and CDR2 LQKENI come from the germline V gene. The V end was cut by 2 bases, the J end by 0 bases, with 11 bases between. CDR3 nucleotides: TGTGCCAGCTCACCAGCCCCCGGGAGCTCTGGGGCCAACGTCCTGACTTTC. As protein: CASSPAPGSSGANVLTF.